What follows are 7 T cell receptor beta chains derived from one specimen sequenced in a study of neurological immune-mediated disorders. MiXCR was run by TCRdb on the 5' RACE reads, yielding one entry per CDR3 protein. The data contain over 15,000 distinct CDR3 sequences, less than 25% of them singletons. Sequencing was performed on PBMCs. The receptors shown here come from a man aged 50-59 years in good health.

In its sample, this clonotype was seen many times. The chain has TRBV7-6 and TRBJ2-1; TRBD2 agrees at 8 bases. The V and J ends lost 3 bases and 0 bases, in that order; junction bases with no gene match: 4. This CDR3 is 16 amino acids long. Germline V gene sequence: CDR1 SGHVS, CDR2 FNYEAQ. The CDR3 sequence: CASSLTSDSSYNEQFF. CDR3 sequence (DNA): TGTGCCAGCAGCTTGACTAGCGACAGCTCCTACAATGAGCAGTTCTTC.

The chain couples TRBV28 to TRBJ2-7; D might be TRBD2 (5 bases). Trimming stripped 5 bases from V and 3 bases from J, with 11 bases between. This CDR3 contains 13 residues. Germline V gene lookup returns CDR1 MDHEN and CDR2 SYDVKM. The chain's CDR3 is CASSTGVSYEQYF. The CDR3 DNA sequence: TGTGCCAGCAGTACCGGGGTCAGCTACGAGCAGTACTTC.

V usage is TRBV29-1 and J usage is TRBJ2-3; 7 positions agree with TRBD2. CDR1 and CDR2 from the germline V gene are SQVTM and ANQGSEA. This CDR3 is 12 amino acids long. V lost 7 bases, J lost 6 bases, and 7 bases stayed unmatched. The CDR3 nucleotides are TGCAGCGAAAACCGGGGGGACGATACGCAGTATTTT. It codes for CSENRGDDTQYF.

The CDR3 sequence: CASSLSSGGKNEQFF. The CDR3 DNA reads as TGTGCCAGCAGTTTATCTAGCGGGGGAAAAAATGAGCAGTTCTTC. The chain has TRBV12-3 or TRBV12-4 and TRBJ2-1; 10 bases are a match to TRBD2. J was trimmed by 7 bases and V by 2 bases; bases with no gene match: 5. This CDR3 spans 15 amino acids.

This clonotype appeared many times. V usage is TRBV20-1 and J usage is TRBJ1-6; unclear D gene. Germline V gene sequence: CDR1 DFQATT, CDR2 SNEGSKA (reference sequence). Trimming stripped 3 bases from V and 8 bases from J, with 8 bases between. The CDR3 spans 12 residues. Here the CDR3 DNA reads TGCAGTGCTAGTGTCGGTTATTCACCCCTCCACTTT. It is translated as CSASVGYSPLHF.

This clonotype has more than one count but fewer than ten. The chain links TRBV29-1 to TRBJ2-1; the match to TRBD1 covers 8 bases. V gave up 7 bases and J gave up 3 bases; unmatched junction bases: 8. The CDR3 loop spans 14 amino acids. CDR1 SQVTM and CDR2 ANQGSEA come from the germline V gene. The CDR3 region is CSARTGTGYNEQFF. The CDR3 DNA reads as TGCAGCGCCAGAACCGGGACAGGCTACAATGAGCAGTTCTTC.

V is TRBV7-7 and J is TRBJ2-2; D not certain. In germline, CDR1 is SSHAT, CDR2 FNYEAQ (reference sequence). V gave up 5 bases and J gave up 0 bases, with 13 bases separating them. The CDR3 is 16 amino acids. The CDR3 protein is CASSPSIYPNTGELFF. CDR3 bases: TGTGCCAGCAGCCCGTCGATCTACCCGAACACCGGGGAGCTGTTTTTT.